A single sample is the source of the 30 T cell receptor beta chains below, sequenced in a study of T cells in women clearing cervical HPV infection. Sequencing was performed with immunoSEQ multiplex PCR; in TCRdb, only in-frame clones are kept and a portion is missing. The sample table includes about 39,000 clones. Specimen: blood buffy coat. The receptors come from a woman aged 18 to 75 with a cervical HPV16 infection that either progressed to CIN3+ or cleared (not recorded which).

To note about this clone: With the read ending 3 residues before the CDR3 end, the germline J gene is used to fill in that end. The V call is TRBV20-1, the J call TRBJ2-5; 9 bases map to TRBD1. The CDR3 length is 13 residues. CDR1 is DFQATT and CDR2 is SNEGSKA in the germline V gene (reference sequence). V lost 6 bases and J lost 5; bases outside the gene matches: 7. The CDR3 spells CSALRQGVETQYF. The CDR3 bases that were read are TGCAGTGCGCTTAGACAGGGGGTGGAGACC.

With regard to this clone: The CDR3 is cut off 3 residues early in the read; its end comes from the germline J gene. This sequence joins TRBV20-1 and TRBJ1-4, with TRBD1 matching over 9 bases. The CDR3 totals 15 residues. Germline CDR1 is DFQATT and CDR2 is SNEGSKA (reference sequence). After removal of 3 bases from V and 6 bases from J, the junction contained 8 bases not matched to a gene. The DNA read from the CDR3 is TGCAGTGCTAGTAATAACAGGGGGCAGGATGAAAAA. Its protein product is CSASNNRGQDEK. The CDR3 reads in full as CSASNNRGQDEKLFF.

A remark on this clone: The read ends 3 residues before the CDR3 terminus; that terminus is restored from the germline J gene. V gene TRBV6-1 combines with J gene TRBJ1-5; weak D call: TRBD1 (5 bases). This CDR3 contains 14 residues. Trimming removed 1 base from V and 6 bases from J, with 10 bases in between. CDR1 is MNHNS, CDR2 SASEGT, per germline. CDR3 DNA, as far as it was read: TGTGCCAGCAGTGAAGAAGGGGAGGCTCAGCCC. It codes for CASSEEGEAQP. The complete CDR3 reads CASSEEGEAQPQHF.

The CDR3 bases that were read are TGCAGTGCTAGAGCTGTGAGGCGGGACAGCATTAATGAAAAA. This translates into CSARAVRRDSINEK. The entire CDR3 protein is CSARAVRRDSINEKLFF. This chain joins TRBV20-1 and TRBJ1-4; 7 bases are shared with TRBD1. The CDR3 end is not reached by the read, which stops 3 residues before it; the germline J gene fills it in. V lost 1 base and J lost 4; bases outside the gene matches: 12. This CDR3 has 17 amino acids. The germline V gene has CDR1 DFQATT and CDR2 SNEGSKA (reference sequence).

With regard to this clone: The read halts 3 residues ahead of the CDR3 end, with the missing end drawn from the germline J gene. The chain is built from TRBV18 and TRBJ2-4; 7 bases match TRBD1. Germline V lookup: CDR1 KGHSH, CDR2 LQKENI. The CDR3 totals 16 residues. The DNA read from the CDR3 is TGTGCCAGCTCACGACAGGGAAGTGATTGGAGCTATGGT. Its translation is CASSRQGSDWSYG. The CDR3 reads in full as CASSRQGSDWSYGQYF.

Comments on this clone: The read ends 3 residues shy of where the CDR3 ends; the end is completed using the germline J gene. The chain employs TRBV7-7 and TRBJ2-5, with a possible D match to TRBD1 (6 bases). The germline V and J ends were trimmed by 8 bases and 2 bases, with 18 bases remaining between them. The germline gives CDR1 SSHAT, CDR2 FNYEAQ (reference sequence). The CDR3 contains 15 residues. CDR3 protein: CASRHLPQGQETQYF. The sequenced CDR3 bases are TGTGCCAGCCGCCACCTTCCACAGGGACAAGAGACC.

A word on this clone: From the germline J gene comes the end of the CDR3, since the read stops 3 residues before it. This chain links TRBV19 with TRBJ2-7; possibly TRBD2 for D (5 bases). The germline V and J ends were trimmed by 4 bases and 6 bases, with 19 bases remaining between them. This CDR3 comprises 15 residues. Germline V gene sequence: CDR1 LNHDA, CDR2 SQIVND (reference sequence). The part of the CDR3 DNA that was read is TGTGCCAGTAGTACCGGACTGGGGTCAGGAGGCGAG. It is translated as CASSTGLGSGGE. The entire CDR3 is CASSTGLGSGGEQYF.

Remarks on this clone: The read ends 3 residues before the CDR3 terminus; that terminus is restored from the germline J gene. J is TRBJ2-2 and V is TRBV20-1; 10 bases map to TRBD2. The CDR3 runs to 14 residues. The trim removed 6 bases at V and 7 bases at J, leaving 8 bases unmatched. CDR1 is DFQATT, CDR2 SNEGSKA, per germline (reference sequence). Partial CDR3 DNA: TGCAGTGCAGGGAGCGGGAGGGCCTTCGGGGAG. Its protein is CSAGSGRAFGE. The complete CDR3 protein is CSAGSGRAFGELFF.

To note about this clone: Read sequence stops 3 residues before the CDR3 end, and the germline J gene provides the missing end. Other DNA variants within this sample encode the same CDR3. The rearrangement links TRBV28 to TRBJ1-2; 8 nucleotides agree with TRBD1. The CDR3 is 12 residues long. The trim removed 8 bases at V and 4 bases at J, leaving 3 bases unmatched. The V gene's germline CDR1 is MDHEN and CDR2 SYDVKM. CDR3 loop: CASLTGAYGYTF. Incomplete CDR3 DNA: TGTGCCAGCCTGACAGGGGCCTATGGC.

Concerning this clone: The sequence runs out 3 residues before the end of the CDR3; the remainder is reconstructed from the germline J gene. The chain joins TRBV18 to TRBJ2-6; no firm D call. The CDR3 runs 15 residues. The V end lost 0 bases, the J end lost 1 base, and 4 bases lay between the germline ends. Per the germline V gene, CDR1 is KGHSH and CDR2 is LQKENI. CDR3 sequence: CASSPPLSGANVLTF. Partial CDR3 DNA: TGTGCCAGCTCACCACCTTTATCTGGGGCCAACGTC. The full variable domain, its missing parts supplied by reference TRBV18 and TRBJ2-6, is NAGVMQNPRHLVRRRGQEARLRCSPMKGHSHVYWYRQLPEEGLKFMVYLQKENIIDESGMPKERFSAEFPKEGPSILRIQQVVRGDSAAYFCASSPPLSGANVLTFGAGSRLTVL.

A note on this clone: The CDR3 end falls 3 residues outside the read, so it is completed with the germline J gene. The rearrangement uses TRBV19 and TRBJ2-1; tentatively, D is TRBD1 (5 bases). The length of the CDR3 is 16 residues. Germline assignment: CDR1 LNHDA and CDR2 SQIVND (reference sequence). Trimming cost V 3 bases and J 5 bases, with 17 bases left between them. The sequenced part of the CDR3 DNA is TGTGCCAGTAGTATGTACTTCCGACAGCAAAACAATGAG. Its translation is CASSMYFRQQNNE. The whole CDR3 is CASSMYFRQQNNEQFF.

To note about this clone: The read finishes 3 residues shy of the CDR3 end, and the germline J gene is used to complete it. The chain employs TRBV30 and TRBJ2-5; weak D call: TRBD1 (5 bases). The V gene lost 0 bases and the J gene lost 3 bases, with 11 bases spanning the gap. The CDR3 covers 14 residues. Per the germline V gene, CDR1 is GTSNPN and CDR2 is SVGIG (reference sequence). The CDR3 spells CAWSVGVAEETQYF. The sequenced part of the CDR3 DNA is TGTGCCTGGAGTGTAGGGGTGGCAGAAGAGACC.

The DNA read from the CDR3 is TGCAGCGCTGACGCGGACAGGGCTCGGGAGACT. Protein sequence: CSADADRARET. The complete CDR3 protein is CSADADRARETQYF. V and J are TRBV29-1 and TRBJ2-4, with TRBD1 identical over 8 bases. The CDR3 is cut off 3 residues early in the read; its end comes from the germline J gene. Germline V gene lookup returns CDR1 SQVTM and CDR2 ANQGSEA. CDR3 size: 14 residues.

Remarks on this clone: The read halts 3 residues ahead of the CDR3 end, with the missing end drawn from the germline J gene. This chain links TRBV12-3 or TRBV12-4 with TRBJ2-3; 7 bases agree with TRBD1. This CDR3 comprises 14 residues. V trimming: 5 bases; J trimming: 5 bases; junction bases outside the gene matches: 7. The sequenced part of the CDR3 DNA is TGTGCCAGCAGTAGACAGGGTGGAGGAGATACG. This translates into CASSRQGGGDT. The CDR3 reads in full as CASSRQGGGDTQYF.

Worth noting for this clone: The read ends 3 residues shy of where the CDR3 ends; the end is completed using the germline J gene. The V and J genes are TRBV10-3 and TRBJ2-3; D is perhaps TRBD2 (6 bases). V was clipped by 10 bases and J by 0 bases, with 11 bases between them. In germline, CDR1 is ENHRY, CDR2 SYGVKD. The CDR3 sequence is 13 residues long. The CDR3 reads CATRLESTDTQYF. CDR3 DNA, as far as it was read: TGTGCCACCAGACTAGAGAGCACAGATACG.

Comments on this clone: The read terminates 3 residues ahead of where the CDR3 ends, so the germline J gene completes it. This chain connects TRBV7-6 to TRBJ2-1, with a weak D call TRBD2 (5 bases). CDR1 and CDR2 (germline): SGHVS, FNYEAQ. The CDR3 has 13 residues. V lost 4 bases and J 2 bases, leaving 6 bases between the germline ends. The covered CDR3 bases are TGTGCCAGCAGCTCGGGGACCTACAATGAG. This sequence encodes CASSSGTYNE. The whole CDR3 sequence is CASSSGTYNEQFF.

Comments on this clone: The read is 3 residues too short to cover the CDR3 end, so that end is filled in from the germline J gene. The chain recombines TRBV19 with TRBJ1-2, with D unresolved. The germline V gene has CDR1 LNHDA and CDR2 SQIVND (reference sequence). The CDR3 is made up of 13 amino acids. With 7 bases removed from V and 3 bases from J, the gap between germline ends came to 12 bases. The covered CDR3 bases are TGTGCCAGTACCCCGCGGGCCCACTATGGC. It translates to CASTPRAHYG. The entire CDR3 protein reads CASTPRAHYGYTF.

Comments on this clone: From the germline J gene comes the end of the CDR3, since the read stops 3 residues before it. The V gene is TRBV19, the J gene TRBJ2-5, with 12 bases that match TRBD1. CDR3 length equals 14 residues. J was trimmed by 5 bases and V by 6 bases; bases with no gene match: 4. Per germline, CDR1 LNHDA and CDR2 SQIVND (reference sequence). CDR3 DNA, as far as it was read: TGTGCCAGTAGCGGGACAGGGGGCGCGGAGACC. Protein: CASSGTGGAET. The CDR3 as a whole reads CASSGTGGAETQYF.

A note on this clone: The CDR3 is cut off 3 residues early in the read; its end comes from the germline J gene. V usage is TRBV11-2 and J usage is TRBJ2-3; TRBD1 agrees at 7 bases. This CDR3 comprises 15 residues. Looked up from germline, CDR1 is SGHAT and CDR2 is FQNNGV. The V segment lost 5 bases and the J segment 1 base; nucleotides outside the gene matches: 6. The CDR3 region is CASSRQGLGTDTQYF. The DNA read from the CDR3 is TGTGCCAGCAGCCGACAGGGTCTTGGCACAGATACG. The full variable domain, completed using reference TRBV11-2 and TRBJ2-3, is EAGVAQSPRYKIIEKRQSVAFWCNPISGHATLYWYQQILGQGPKLLIQFQNNGVVDDSQLPKDRFSAERLKGVDSTLKIQPAKLEDSAVYLCASSRQGLGTDTQYFGPGTRLTVL.

About this clone itself: Read sequence stops 3 residues before the CDR3 end, and the germline J gene provides the missing end. The chain carries TRBV11-3 and TRBJ1-4; D is unresolved. Between the trimmed V and J ends, which lost 1 base and 8 bases, there was a span of 14 bases. CDR1 and CDR2 from the germline V gene are SGHNT and YENEEA. This CDR3 spans 15 amino acids. Here the CDR3 reads CASSLAGLGYEKLFF. The CDR3 bases that were read are TGTGCCAGCAGCTTAGCAGGTTTGGGTTACGAAAAA.

Comments on this clone: The read gets to within 3 residues of the CDR3 end, and the germline J gene fills in the rest. The V gene is TRBV10-3, the J gene TRBJ2-7, with 8 bases that match TRBD1. V trimming: 3 bases; J trimming: 0 bases; junction bases outside the gene matches: 7. Germline CDR1 reads ENHRY; CDR2 reads SYGVKD. The CDR3 is made up of 16 amino acids. CDR3 residues: CAISDPTGQASYEQYF. The part of the CDR3 DNA that was read is TGTGCCATCAGTGATCCTACGGGACAGGCCTCCTACGAG.

Note on this clone: Sequencing ends 3 residues short of the CDR3 end; the germline J gene provides the rest. The V gene is TRBV5-1, the J gene TRBJ2-7; unclear D gene. In germline, CDR1 is SGHRS, CDR2 YFSETQ. With 0 bases removed from V and 3 bases from J, the gap between germline ends came to 22 bases. CDR3 length equals 18 residues. CDR3 amino acids: CASSLGRPSSQVIYEQYF. The sequenced CDR3 bases are TGCGCCAGCAGCTTGGGGCGCCCCTCCTCCCAGGTGATCTACGAG.

As regards this clone: The read finishes 3 residues shy of the CDR3 end, and the germline J gene is used to complete it. This chain connects TRBV7-2 to TRBJ2-3; TRBD1 matches 7 bases. CDR1 is SGHTA and CDR2 is FQGNSA in the germline V gene. The trim removed 4 bases at V and 0 bases at J, leaving 4 bases unmatched. This CDR3 comprises 15 residues. The covered CDR3 bases are TGTGCCAGCAGCTCACCGGGACAGAGCACAGATACG. Its translation: CASSSPGQSTDT. The whole CDR3 reads CASSSPGQSTDTQYF.

About this clone itself: The CDR3 end falls 3 residues outside the read, so it is completed with the germline J gene. The chain couples TRBV5-1 to TRBJ1-4; possibly TRBD1 for D (6 bases). This CDR3 has 15 residues. V gave up 4 bases and J gave up 4 bases, with 14 bases separating them. The germline V gene has CDR1 SGHRS and CDR2 YFSETQ. Incomplete CDR3 DNA: TGCGCCAGCAGCGCCGATACAGGGAGTAATGAAAAA. Amino acids: CASSADTGSNEK. The CDR3 reads in full as CASSADTGSNEKLFF.

A word on this clone: One junction end does not reproduce the germline sequence, and a read error may be involved. The CDR3 is cut off 3 residues early in the read; its end comes from the germline J gene. This chain uses TRBV6-2 or TRBV6-3 with TRBJ2-1, with 11 bases aligning to TRBD2. Germline CDR1 MNHEY, CDR2 SVGEGT. There are 17 residues in the CDR3. This CDR3 reads CASGYRGSGRALDEQFF. Partial CDR3 DNA: TGTGCCAGCGGTTACCGGGGTAGCGGGAGGGCCTTGGATGAG.

On this clone: The read is 3 residues too short to cover the CDR3 end, so that end is filled in from the germline J gene. This chain connects TRBV20-1 to TRBJ1-1, with D unresolved. Germline-derived CDR1 and CDR2 are DFQATT and SNEGSKA (reference sequence). There are 11 residues in the CDR3. V lost 3 bases, J lost 1 base, and 3 bases lay in between. Here the CDR3 reads CSASKNTEAFF. The CDR3 bases that were read are TGCAGTGCTAGTAAGAACACTGAA.

To note about this clone: The read finishes 3 residues shy of the CDR3 end, and the germline J gene is used to complete it. V usage is TRBV7-2 and J usage is TRBJ1-2, with TRBD1 matching 7 bases. The CDR3 loop spans 14 amino acids. V trimming: 3 bases; J trimming: 7 bases; junction bases outside the gene matches: 8. CDR1 is SGHTA and CDR2 is FQGNSA in the germline V gene. The CDR3 DNA, read in part, is TGTGCCAGCAGCTTGGGGACAGTCTTGCTTGGC. This sequence encodes CASSLGTVLLG. In full, the CDR3 is CASSLGTVLLGYTF.

The sequenced CDR3 bases are TGTGCCAGCAGCCCGGGCGACAGAGTCGGCTATGGC. This sequence encodes CASSPGDRVGYG. The full CDR3 protein is CASSPGDRVGYGYTF. The chain recombines TRBV7-3 with TRBJ1-2, with D perhaps matching TRBD1 (5 bases). The read is 3 residues too short to cover the CDR3 end, so that end is filled in from the germline J gene. CDR1 is SGHTA and CDR2 is FQGTGA in the germline V gene. V was shortened by 5 bases and J by 4 bases, with 17 bases between the two germline ends. This CDR3 contains 15 residues.

As for this clone: The read halts 3 residues ahead of the CDR3 end, with the missing end drawn from the germline J gene. V and J are TRBV19 and TRBJ2-1, with D possibly being TRBD1 (6 bases). The V end was cut by 4 bases, the J end by 4 bases, with 14 bases between. Germline CDR1 reads LNHDA; CDR2 reads SQIVND (reference sequence). This CDR3 has 15 residues. Partial CDR3 DNA: TGTGCCAGTAGTAAGCCCGGGACATTTTACAATGAG. This sequence encodes CASSKPGTFYNE. The entire CDR3 sequence reads CASSKPGTFYNEQFF.

Regarding this clone: With the read ending 3 residues before the CDR3 end, the germline J gene is used to fill in that end. The chain couples TRBV6-2 or TRBV6-3 to TRBJ2-3; 14 positions match TRBD2. The germline CDR1 and CDR2 sequences are MNHEY and SVGEGT. CDR3 length equals 15 residues. Trimming at V came to 4 bases and at J to 6 bases, leaving 3 bases not matched to a gene. The part of the CDR3 DNA that was read is TGTGCCAGCAGTTGGGGGACTAGCGGGAGCGATACG. This translates into CASSWGTSGSDT. The full CDR3 reads CASSWGTSGSDTQYF.